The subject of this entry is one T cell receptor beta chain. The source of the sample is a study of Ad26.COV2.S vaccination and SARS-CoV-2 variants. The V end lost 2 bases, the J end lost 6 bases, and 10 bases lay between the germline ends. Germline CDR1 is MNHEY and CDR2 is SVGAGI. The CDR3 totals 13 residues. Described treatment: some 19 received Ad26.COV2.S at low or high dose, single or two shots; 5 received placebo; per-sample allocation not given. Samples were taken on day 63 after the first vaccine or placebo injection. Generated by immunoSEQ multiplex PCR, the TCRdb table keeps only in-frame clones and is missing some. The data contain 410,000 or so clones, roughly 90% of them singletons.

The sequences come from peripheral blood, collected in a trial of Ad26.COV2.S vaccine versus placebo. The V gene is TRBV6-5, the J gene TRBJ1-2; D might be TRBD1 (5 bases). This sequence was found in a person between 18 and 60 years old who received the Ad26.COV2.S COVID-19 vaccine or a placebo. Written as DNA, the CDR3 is TGTGCCAGCAGTTACAGGGGATGGAATGGCTACACCTTC. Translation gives CASSYRGWNGYTF.